This T cell receptor beta chain appears in the sequencing data of a study of vaccination and CD4 T cells after COVID-19. The Oncomine TCR Beta short-read assay was what sequenced the DNA obtained from cultured CD4+ T cells. TCRdb re-called the PCR reads with MiXCR, one entry per CDR3 protein. The table has 15,000 to 20,000 distinct CDR3 sequences, approximately 48% seen once. Study-wide points: The authors identified 304 of 307 vaccine-specific clones in convalescent patients as spike mono-reactive. Among convalescent patients, a median roughly 88% of reactive clones emerged only after vaccination.

The treatment: 10-day PBMC culture with coronavirus spike peptide pools or control peptides (ViraFEST assay). Alongside 7.5 to 10 IU/ml IL-2 and around 10 ug/ml peptide pools, PBMCs were cultured at a few million per well. Worth noting for this clonotype: What it recognizes is unknown.

Trimming took 3 bases from V and 3 from J; bases not matched to a gene: 4. CDR3 length equals 15 residues. Germline loops: CDR1 MNHEY, CDR2 SVGEGT. The chain recombines TRBV6-2 or TRBV6-3 with TRBJ1-5, with 8 bases aligning to TRBD1. The clonotype originates from a human donor with COVID-19. Material for sequencing was cultured CD4+ T cells from blood. The CDR3 nucleotides are TGTGCCAGCAGTTATTGGACAGGGCCCAATCAGCCCCAGCATTTT. Translating gives CASSYWTGPNQPQHF.